This record concerns one TCR beta chain sequence. Its target is unknown. This specimen comes from a study of OX40 agonist ivuxolimab in advanced cancers. Study observations and caveats: Patients who responded partially at 0.1-3.0 mg/kg showed clonal expansion ranking among the lowest.

The J segment lost 7 bases and the V segment lost 7 bases, leaving 3 bases of the junction unmatched. Germline V gene lookup returns CDR1 LNHDA and CDR2 SQIVND (reference sequence). This CDR3 is 12 amino acids long. Profiling relied on immunoSEQ multiplex PCR, and the TCRdb table lists in-frame clones only, not all of them. This table has approximately 68,000 clones, almost 90% appearing once. It was autoimmune disease history or systemic immunosuppression that excluded patients. The clonotype was recovered from an adult with an advanced solid tumor such as melanoma, head and neck, liver or kidney cancer. This rearrangement joins TRBV19 to TRBJ2-1; 8 bases line up with TRBD2. The sample consisted of CD4+ or CD8+ T cells sorted from blood, taken in a trial of the OX40 agonist ivuxolimab. The CDR3 DNA is TGTGCCAGTACCCGGGAGGGGAATGAGCAGTTCTTC. Protein: CASTREGNEQFF. Filled out from reference TRBV19 and TRBJ2-1, the complete variable domain reads DGGITQSPKYLFRKEGQNVTLSCEQNLNHDAMYWYRQDPGQGLRLIYYSQIVNDFQKGDIAEGYSVSREKKESFPLTVTSAQKNPTAFYLCASTREGNEQFFGPGTRLTVL.